These T cell receptor beta chains were read from a single sample in a study of regulatory T cells in long-lasting Graves disease. MiXCR, applied by TCRdb to the multiplex PCR reads, yields one record per CDR3 protein. This table holds 540,000 or so distinct CDR3 sequences, roughly 14% found once. A further study also used this sample, focusing on T cells in Graves' hyperthyroidism and ophthalmopathy.

Specimen: peripheral blood mononuclear cells (PBMCs), collected at new diagnosis, from a patient treated with antithyroid drugs. The receptors come from a man aged 30 to 45 with Graves disease. CDR3s include the opening cysteine and the closing phenylalanine or tryptophan. For some rows the clone size is stated as once, few or many, or as a class when expanded; others skip it.

v_gene | abundance | CDR3aa
TRBV7-8 | many | CASSLPTLPHEQYF
TRBV18 | - | CASSAQGAEAFF
TRBV12-3/TRBV12-4 | many | CASSRDMIREFF
TRBV6-1 | many | CASSPNFSQETQYF
TRBV19 | - | CAHPGQANSPLHF
TRBV7-2 | few | CASSRTSAGAQETQYF
TRBV20-1 | few | CSASDRQSSGNTIYF
TRBV29-1 | many | CSAGDGYTF
TRBV20-1 | many | CSAPASGRSDTQYF
TRBV4-2 | many | CASSQRQDLGDTEAFF
TRBV5-1 | few | CASSLTGPGELFF
TRBV20-1 | many | CSATDRGTDTQYF
TRBV7-8 | many | CASSLERGGPGNEQFF
TRBV6-1 | many | CASSLRGRGPSYNEQFF
TRBV24-1 | many | CATSDPGTAQETQYF
TRBV13 | many | CASSLGLSETQYF
TRBV30 | many | CASGWDGYTF
TRBV27 | many | CASSLWIGSATNEKLFF
TRBV5-6 | many | CASSLRYQPQHF
TRBV6-5 | many | CASTYSDRGNTEAFF
TRBV18 | - | CASSPDIGTVLETQYF
TRBV6-1 | many | CASSEARGTEAFF
TRBV14 | - | CASSHDGPDYYEQYF
TRBV2 | many | CASTVGVLQPQHF
TRBV6-1 | many | CASSDLKETQYF
TRBV10-1 | many | CASSEEENYGYTF
TRBV5-1 | - | CASSTGHQNVRFF
TRBV28 | many | CASSLGQMQTQYF
TRBV4-1 | few | CASSQDRTGANVLTF
TRBV10-3 | many | CAIRGTPNTDTQYF
TRBV7-9 | few | CASSLGADNSPLHF